These T cell receptor beta chains were read from a single sample in a study of T cell responses to AZD1222 COVID-19 vaccine. The table came from immunoSEQ multiplex PCR; TCRdb's copy has only in-frame clones and leaves some out. The sample includes 86,000 or so clones, 70% to 90% of them seen just once. Sequenced here: peripheral blood, sampled 28 days after the second AZD1222 dose. All receptors derive from an adult who received the AZD1222 COVID-19 vaccine. Both conserved end residues are part of each CDR3. Fields, in order: V gene, D gene, clone size, J gene, CDR3 protein, CDR3 DNA. D genes are given only for firm matches. The size of a clone is reported for some rows only, either as once, few or many, or as a class for expanded clones.

TRBV9	-	-	TRBJ1-2	CASSVGSWGANYGYTF	TGTGCCAGCAGCGTAGGGTCCTGGGGGGCTAACTATGGCTACACCTTC
TRBV18	-	-	TRBJ2-1	CASSPLGQGVYNEQFF	TGTGCCAGCTCACCCCTGGGACAAGGGGTGTACAATGAGCAGTTCTTC
TRBV14	-	-	TRBJ1-2	CASSQSGGVGYGYTF	TGTGCCAGCAGCCAATCAGGCGGGGTCGGTTACGGCTACACCTTC
TRBV7-9	-	-	TRBJ1-6	CASSLGGLSSYNSPLHF	TGTGCCAGCAGCTTAGGAGGCCTTAGCTCCTATAATTCACCCCTCCACTTT
TRBV10-3	TRBD1	-	TRBJ1-1	CAISGGQGYTEAFF	TGTGCCATCAGTGGCGGACAGGGTTACACTGAAGCTTTCTTT
TRBV11-2	-	-	TRBJ2-7	CASSSLLDYSYEQYF	TGTGCCAGCAGCTCACTATTGGACTACTCCTACGAGCAGTACTTC
TRBV4-1	TRBD1	-	TRBJ2-7	CASSQGDRGGPEQYF	TGCGCCAGCAGCCAAGGGGACAGGGGAGGGCCCGAGCAGTACTTC
TRBV5-8	TRBD2	once	TRBJ2-5	CASSLGLAVETQYF	TGTGCCAGCAGCTTAGGGCTAGCGGTAGAGACCCAGTACTTC
TRBV6-5	-	once	TRBJ2-2	CASWGAWGTGELFF	TGTGCCAGCTGGGGGGCTTGGGGAACCGGGGAGCTGTTTTTT
TRBV15	TRBD2	-	TRBJ2-7	CATSREGGAYEQYF	TGTGCCACCAGCAGAGAGGGGGGGGCCTACGAGCAGTACTTC
TRBV18	TRBD1	-	TRBJ2-7	CASSPTGDLYEQYF	TGTGCCAGCTCCCCCACAGGGGACCTCTACGAGCAGTACTTC
TRBV3-1/TRBV3-2	-	few	TRBJ1-2	CASSQRGSYGYTF	TGTGCCAGCAGCCAAAGGGGCAGCTATGGCTACACCTTC
TRBV5-5	-	-	TRBJ1-2	CASSRGADGYGYTF	TGTGCCAGCAGTCGGGGGGCAGACGGCTATGGCTACACCTTC
TRBV28	TRBD1	-	TRBJ2-1	CASMGTGEWGEQFF	TGTGCCAGCATGGGGACAGGGGAGTGGGGTGAGCAGTTCTTC
TRBV5-6	-	-	TRBJ2-7	CASSPGPGASYEQYF	TGTGCCAGCAGCCCGGGGCCGGGGGCCTCCTACGAGCAGTACTTC
TRBV28	TRBD2	-	TRBJ2-3	CASSFTPPLAGGTDTQYF	TGTGCCAGCAGTTTCACCCCCCCTTTAGCGGGGGGCACAGATACGCAGTATTTT
TRBV7-8	-	-	TRBJ1-4	CASSLAWGSGEKLFF	TGTGCCAGCAGCTTAGCGTGGGGCAGCGGGGAAAAACTGTTTTTT
TRBV3-1/TRBV3-2	-	-	TRBJ1-6	CASSPRGGGSPLHF	TGTGCCAGCAGCCCCAGAGGGGGGGGTTCACCCCTCCACTTT
TRBV5-6	-	-	TRBJ2-7	CASSFSYEQYF	TGTGCCAGCAGCTTCTCCTACGAGCAGTACTTC
TRBV7-9	-	-	TRBJ2-4	CASSFFGGQYF	TGTGCCAGCAGCTTCTTCGGGGGTCAGTACTTC
TRBV5-1	-	once	TRBJ2-1	CASSSQGSSYNEQFF	TGCGCCAGCAGCTCCCAGGGGTCGTCCTACAATGAGCAGTTCTTC
TRBV19	TRBD2	once	TRBJ2-1	CASSMEPGWLAGGNEQFF	TGTGCCAGTAGTATGGAACCAGGGTGGCTAGCGGGCGGCAATGAGCAGTTCTTC
TRBV29-1	-	-	TRBJ2-1	CSVRATVGNEQFF	TGCAGCGTTCGGGCGACAGTAGGTAATGAGCAGTTCTTC
TRBV24-1	-	-	TRBJ1-1	CATSVSGGGEAFF	TGTGCCACCAGTGTTTCCGGAGGGGGTGAAGCTTTCTTT
TRBV3-1/TRBV3-2	-	-	TRBJ1-1	CASSTSGYTEAFF	TGTGCCAGCAGCACTAGCGGGTACACTGAAGCTTTCTTT
TRBV2	-	once	TRBJ1-1	CASSVGQMNTEAFF	TGTGCCAGCAGCGTGGGACAAATGAACACTGAAGCTTTCTTT
TRBV28	-	-	TRBJ2-3	CASRSGTSTDTQYF	TGTGCCAGCAGATCGGGGACTAGCACAGATACGCAGTATTTT
TRBV6-5	-	once	TRBJ2-5	CASRAWETQYF	TGTGCCAGCAGGGCGTGGGAGACCCAGTACTTC
TRBV9	TRBD1	-	TRBJ2-7	CASSVGTGDEQYF	TGTGCCAGCAGCGTAGGGACAGGGGACGAGCAGTACTTC
TRBV5-1	-	-	TRBJ2-3	CASSLNYRFSSTDTQYF	TGCGCCAGCAGCCTCAACTACAGGTTTTCGAGCACAGATACGCAGTATTTT
TRBV28	-	-	TRBJ2-1	CASSLRDSPSYNEQFF	TGTGCCAGCAGTTTGAGGGACTCCCCCTCCTACAATGAGCAGTTCTTC
TRBV7-3	-	-	TRBJ2-7	CASSSVGGPAPHEQYF	TGTGCCAGCAGCTCCGTTGGAGGGCCCGCCCCTCACGAGCAGTACTTC
TRBV5-1	-	few	TRBJ1-5	CASSLDGYSNQPQHF	TGCGCCAGCAGCTTGGACGGATATAGCAATCAGCCCCAGCATTTT
TRBV4-2	-	-	TRBJ2-2	CASRAAGGTGELFF	TGTGCCAGCCGGGCAGCGGGCGGCACCGGGGAGCTGTTTTTT
TRBV6-5	-	-	TRBJ2-6	CASQGGDSGANVLTF	TGTGCCAGTCAGGGGGGTGACTCTGGGGCCAACGTCCTGACTTTC
TRBV7-4	-	-	TRBJ2-1	CASSRGARVGNEQFF	TGTGCCAGCAGCCGAGGAGCTCGCGTAGGCAATGAGCAGTTCTTC
TRBV5-4	TRBD1	-	TRBJ2-7	CASSRDRNPYEQYF	TGTGCCAGCAGCAGGGACAGGAATCCCTACGAGCAGTACTTC
TRBV2	TRBD1	-	TRBJ2-7	CASKFRDRAYEQYF	TGTGCCAGCAAGTTCCGGGACAGGGCCTACGAGCAGTACTTC
TRBV6-5	-	-	TRBJ1-3	CASSRRENSGNTIYF	TGTGCCAGCAGTAGACGGGAGAACTCTGGAAACACCATATATTTT
TRBV12-3/TRBV12-4	-	once	TRBJ2-3	CASSVGPRAQYF	TGTGCCAGCAGTGTCGGGCCCCGGGCGCAGTATTTT
TRBV5-8	TRBD1	-	TRBJ2-7	CASSFGQGDTYEQYF	TGTGCCAGCAGCTTCGGGCAGGGGGACACCTACGAGCAGTACTTC
TRBV5-3	-	-	TRBJ2-7	CARSSNYEQYF	TGTGCCAGAAGCTCAAACTACGAGCAGTACTTC
TRBV3-1/TRBV3-2	TRBD1	-	TRBJ2-7	CASSREGQGAIYEQYF	TGTGCCAGCAGCCGGGAGGGACAGGGTGCAATCTACGAGCAGTACTTC
TRBV24-1	TRBD1	-	TRBJ1-1	CATSDPGQGGTEAFF	TGTGCCACCAGTGACCCTGGACAGGGAGGGACTGAAGCTTTCTTT
TRBV19	-	-	TRBJ1-2	CASRVGHEANYGYTF	TGTGCCAGTAGAGTGGGACACGAAGCTAACTATGGCTACACCTTC
TRBV11-2	TRBD2	-	TRBJ2-3	CASSLRLAGPTDTQYF	TGTGCCAGCAGCTTACGGCTAGCGGGCCCAACAGATACGCAGTATTTT
TRBV5-4	-	-	TRBJ2-5	CASSFGGAQYF	TGTGCCAGCAGCTTTGGTGGCGCCCAGTACTTC
TRBV7-2	TRBD2	-	TRBJ2-7	CASSLVPTAGGPANEQYF	TGTGCCAGCAGCTTAGTTCCCACAGCGGGAGGGCCTGCCAACGAGCAGTACTTC
TRBV2	-	-	TRBJ2-7	CASSTAYRDSYEQYF	TGTGCCAGCAGTACAGCCTACAGGGATTCCTACGAGCAGTACTTC
TRBV6-1	-	-	TRBJ1-3	CASSEQLPDRSGNTIYF	TGTGCCAGCAGTGAGCAACTGCCAGACAGGTCGGGAAACACCATATATTTT
TRBV4-1	TRBD2	-	TRBJ2-1	CASSQSLAGAVYNEQFF	TGCGCCAGCAGCCAATCCCTAGCGGGGGCCGTGTACAATGAGCAGTTCTTC
TRBV7-9	TRBD2	medium-sized	TRBJ2-1	CASSPLGLAGDNEQFF	TGTGCCAGCAGCCCCCTGGGACTAGCGGGAGACAATGAGCAGTTCTTC